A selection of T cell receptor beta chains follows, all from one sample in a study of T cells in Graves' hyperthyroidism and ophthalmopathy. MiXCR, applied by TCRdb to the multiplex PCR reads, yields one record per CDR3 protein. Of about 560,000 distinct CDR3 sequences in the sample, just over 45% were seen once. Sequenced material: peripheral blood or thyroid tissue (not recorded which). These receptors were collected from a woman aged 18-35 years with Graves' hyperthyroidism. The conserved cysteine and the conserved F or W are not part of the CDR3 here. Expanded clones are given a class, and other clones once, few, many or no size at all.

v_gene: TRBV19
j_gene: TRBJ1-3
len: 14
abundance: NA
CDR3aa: ASSIGRSSSGNTIY

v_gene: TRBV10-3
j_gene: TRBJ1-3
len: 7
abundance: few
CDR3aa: ASENTIY

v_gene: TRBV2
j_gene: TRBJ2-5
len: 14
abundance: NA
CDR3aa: ASSRLAGVVRETQY

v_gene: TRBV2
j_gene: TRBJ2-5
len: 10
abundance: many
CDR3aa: ASSAQRETQY

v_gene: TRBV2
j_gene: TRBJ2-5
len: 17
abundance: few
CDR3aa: ASRPMAGTGSRWVETQY

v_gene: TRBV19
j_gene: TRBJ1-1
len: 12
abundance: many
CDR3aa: ASSMARENTEAF

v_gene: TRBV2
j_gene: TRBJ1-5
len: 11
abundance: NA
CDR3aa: ASSWEGLGPQH

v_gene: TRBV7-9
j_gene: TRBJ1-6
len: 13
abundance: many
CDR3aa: ASSSQGLGNSPLH

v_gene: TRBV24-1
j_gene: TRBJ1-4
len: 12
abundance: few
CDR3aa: ASSTGQGNEKLF

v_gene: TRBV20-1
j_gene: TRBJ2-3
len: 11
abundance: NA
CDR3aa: SARDHPTDTQY

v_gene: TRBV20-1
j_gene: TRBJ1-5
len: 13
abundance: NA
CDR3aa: SAREAEQPNQPQH

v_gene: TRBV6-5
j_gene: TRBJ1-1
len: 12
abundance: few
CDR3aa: ASSYGQEATEAF

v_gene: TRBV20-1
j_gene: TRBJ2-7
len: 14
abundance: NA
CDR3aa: SARDPGLAGGHEQY

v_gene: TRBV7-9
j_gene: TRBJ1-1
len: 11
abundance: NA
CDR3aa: ASTRTDNTEAF

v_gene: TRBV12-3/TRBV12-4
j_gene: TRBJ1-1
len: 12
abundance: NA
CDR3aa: ASSRTGYNTEAF

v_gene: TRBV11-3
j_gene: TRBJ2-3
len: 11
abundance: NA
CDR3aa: ASSQDLPDTQY

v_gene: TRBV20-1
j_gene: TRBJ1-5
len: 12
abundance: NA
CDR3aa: SAPDPSGNQPQH

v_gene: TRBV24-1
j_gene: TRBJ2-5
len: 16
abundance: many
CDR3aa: ATSAPDPSGIGIETQY

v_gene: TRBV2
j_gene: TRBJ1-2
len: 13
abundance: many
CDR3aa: ASSEGGALGYGYT

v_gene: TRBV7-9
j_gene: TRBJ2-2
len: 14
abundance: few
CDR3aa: ASSLNPQGNAGELF

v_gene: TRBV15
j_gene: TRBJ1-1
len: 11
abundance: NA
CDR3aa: ATSMKSDTEAF

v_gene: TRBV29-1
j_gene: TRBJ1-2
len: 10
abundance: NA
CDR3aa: SSWDRNYGYT

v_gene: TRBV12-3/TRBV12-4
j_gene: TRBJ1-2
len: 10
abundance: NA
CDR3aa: ASSYPNYGYT

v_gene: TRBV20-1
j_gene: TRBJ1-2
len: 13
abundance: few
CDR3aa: SARKGVAGPYGYT

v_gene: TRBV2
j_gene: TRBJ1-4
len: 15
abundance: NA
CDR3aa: ASSEVGRSATNEKLF

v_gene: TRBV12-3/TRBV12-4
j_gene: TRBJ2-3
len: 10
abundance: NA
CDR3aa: ASSLGTYTQY

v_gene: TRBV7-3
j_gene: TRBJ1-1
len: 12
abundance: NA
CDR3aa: ASSVAGVRTEAF

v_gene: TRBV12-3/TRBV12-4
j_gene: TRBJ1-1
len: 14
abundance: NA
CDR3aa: ASSLVAGNEWTEAF

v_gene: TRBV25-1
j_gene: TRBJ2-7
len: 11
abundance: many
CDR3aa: ASSEPDSYEQY

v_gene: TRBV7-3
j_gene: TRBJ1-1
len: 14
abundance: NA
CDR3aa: ASSLALSFGSTEAF

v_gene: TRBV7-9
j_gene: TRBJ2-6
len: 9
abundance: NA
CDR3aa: ASEGANVLT

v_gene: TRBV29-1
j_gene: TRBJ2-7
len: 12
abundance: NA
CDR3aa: SVEDGKGTYEQY

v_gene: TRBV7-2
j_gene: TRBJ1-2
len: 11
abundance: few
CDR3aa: ASSLGGFYGYT

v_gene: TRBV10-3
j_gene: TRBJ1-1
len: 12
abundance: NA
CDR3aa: AISVGGHYTEAF

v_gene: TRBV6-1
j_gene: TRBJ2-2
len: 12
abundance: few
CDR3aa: ASMEGLVTGELF

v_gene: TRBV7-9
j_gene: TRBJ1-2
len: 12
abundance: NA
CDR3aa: ASSQDRGKVGYT

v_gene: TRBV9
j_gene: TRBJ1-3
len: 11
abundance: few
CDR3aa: ASSVEQGNTIY

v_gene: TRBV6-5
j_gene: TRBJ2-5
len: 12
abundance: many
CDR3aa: ASSARDSQETQY

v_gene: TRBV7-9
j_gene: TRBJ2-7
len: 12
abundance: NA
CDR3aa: ASSSMGRGSEQY

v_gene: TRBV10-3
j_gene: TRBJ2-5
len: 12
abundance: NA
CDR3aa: ASSPPNDGETQY

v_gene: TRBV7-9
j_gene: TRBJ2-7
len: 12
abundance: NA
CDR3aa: ASSEDLLAYEQY

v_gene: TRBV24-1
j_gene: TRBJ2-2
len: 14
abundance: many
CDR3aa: ATSASGTGWTGELF

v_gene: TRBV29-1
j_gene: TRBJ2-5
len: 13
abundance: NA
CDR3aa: SVAARGSFQETQY

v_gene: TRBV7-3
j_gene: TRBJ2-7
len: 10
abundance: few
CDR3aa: ASSPTSEEQY

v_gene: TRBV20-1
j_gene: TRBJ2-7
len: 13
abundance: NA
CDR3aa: SARDLKAGVREQY

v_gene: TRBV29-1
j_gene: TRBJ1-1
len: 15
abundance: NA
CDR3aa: SVEDWRVGSGDTEAF

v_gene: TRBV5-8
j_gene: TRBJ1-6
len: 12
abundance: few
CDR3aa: ASSQDGRNSPLH

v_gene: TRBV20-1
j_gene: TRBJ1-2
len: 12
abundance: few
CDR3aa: SAKWDGGNYGYT

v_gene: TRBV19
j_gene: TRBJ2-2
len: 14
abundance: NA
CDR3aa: ASRRDGDTNTGELF

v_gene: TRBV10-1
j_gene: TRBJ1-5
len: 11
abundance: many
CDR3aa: ASSEVMGQPQH

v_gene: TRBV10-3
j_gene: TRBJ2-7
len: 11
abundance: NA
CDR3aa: AGGTVRSYEQY

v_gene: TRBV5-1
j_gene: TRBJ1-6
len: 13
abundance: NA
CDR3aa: ASGGAGTRDSPLH

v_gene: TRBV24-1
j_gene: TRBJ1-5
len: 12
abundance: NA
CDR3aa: ASRPGGGHQPQH

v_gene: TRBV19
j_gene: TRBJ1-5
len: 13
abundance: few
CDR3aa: ASSLSESSNQPQH

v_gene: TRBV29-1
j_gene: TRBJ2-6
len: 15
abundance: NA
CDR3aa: SVKPGTGYSGANVLT

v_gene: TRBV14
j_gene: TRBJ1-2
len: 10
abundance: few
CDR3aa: ASSPASYGYT

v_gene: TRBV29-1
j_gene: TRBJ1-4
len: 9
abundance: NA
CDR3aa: SVEGVEKLF

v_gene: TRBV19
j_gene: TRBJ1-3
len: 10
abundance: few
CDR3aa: ASRMIGNTIY

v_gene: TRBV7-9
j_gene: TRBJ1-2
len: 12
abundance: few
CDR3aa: ASSPSSTNYGYT